A selection of T cell receptor beta chains follows, all from one sample in a study of control samples from healthy donors and cancer patients. The assay was immunoSEQ multiplex PCR, and TCRdb's table has in-frame clones only and misses some. The data show approximately 100,000 clones, around 80% seen once. Sequencing input: blood. All receptors derive from a man between 60 and 70 years old in good health. CDR3s include the opening cysteine and the closing phenylalanine or tryptophan. A D gene is named only where the DNA matches it firmly. The size of a clone is reported for some rows only, either as once, few or many, or as a class for expanded clones.

TRBV11-2	NA	TRBJ2-1	NA	TGTGCCAGCAGCTCCCGAGACGACAGGCAGTTCTTC	CASSSRDDRQFF
TRBV5-4	NA	TRBJ1-6	NA	TGTGCCAGCAGCCTCAGGACGCCTGATAATTCACCCCTCCACTTT	CASSLRTPDNSPLHF
TRBV19	NA	TRBJ1-2	NA	TGTGCCAGTAGTGCGAGGACAGTTACTAACTATGGCTACACCTTC	CASSARTVTNYGYTF
TRBV9	TRBD1	TRBJ2-5	once	TGTGCCAGCAGCGTAGTAGACAGGGGTTTTGAGACCCAGTACTTC	CASSVVDRGFETQYF
TRBV9	NA	TRBJ2-2	NA	TGTGCCAGCAGCGTGGGGGGGGCCTACACCGGGGAGCTGTTTTTT	CASSVGGAYTGELFF
TRBV2	NA	TRBJ2-5	NA	TGTGCCAGCAGCACCAACCGCGGGAAAGAGACCCAGTACTTC	CASSTNRGKETQYF
TRBV5-1	TRBD2	TRBJ2-1	NA	TGCGCCAGCAGCCCGGGGGGGGCGGGGGCCCCGGATGAGCAGTTCTTC	CASSPGGAGAPDEQFF
TRBV7-9	NA	TRBJ1-1	NA	TGTGCCAGCAGCTTCACCAGGGGACCAGGTGAAGCTTTCTTT	CASSFTRGPGEAFF
TRBV19	TRBD2	TRBJ2-1	NA	TGTGCCAGTAGTAAAGGGACTAACTACAATGAGCAGTTCTTC	CASSKGTNYNEQFF
TRBV20-1	NA	TRBJ2-6	NA	TGCAGTGCTAGTTCCCCGATGAGGACTAAGAGCTCTGGGGCCAACGTCCTGACTTTC	CSASSPMRTKSSGANVLTF
TRBV30	NA	TRBJ2-5	once	TGTGCCTGGAGTGTCGCGGTTCGGGAGACCCAGTACTTC	CAWSVAVRETQYF